The present T cell receptor (beta chain) was sequenced within a study of blood T cell repertoires in COVID-19. Assignments of participants to cohorts depended upon their own reported clinical history. Libraries were prepared by immunoSEQ multiplex PCR; TCRdb keeps only in-frame clonotypes and omits some of them. The sample includes under 250,000 clones, about four fifths seen only once; the top ten take approximately 1.3%. This CDR3 spans 18 amino acids. Trimming stripped 3 bases from V and 3 bases from J, with 20 bases between. Looked up from germline, CDR1 is SNHLY and CDR2 is FYNNEI. Material: PBMCs or T cells enriched from blood (not recorded which). The chain combines TRBV2 with TRBJ2-2; D is possibly TRBD2 (6 bases). This sequence was found in a woman aged 40 to 55 with acute COVID-19. This CDR3 reads CASSDMVRAGYDTGELFF. The CDR3 bases are TGTGCCAGCAGTGACATGGTGAGGGCGGGATATGACACCGGGGAGCTGTTTTTT.